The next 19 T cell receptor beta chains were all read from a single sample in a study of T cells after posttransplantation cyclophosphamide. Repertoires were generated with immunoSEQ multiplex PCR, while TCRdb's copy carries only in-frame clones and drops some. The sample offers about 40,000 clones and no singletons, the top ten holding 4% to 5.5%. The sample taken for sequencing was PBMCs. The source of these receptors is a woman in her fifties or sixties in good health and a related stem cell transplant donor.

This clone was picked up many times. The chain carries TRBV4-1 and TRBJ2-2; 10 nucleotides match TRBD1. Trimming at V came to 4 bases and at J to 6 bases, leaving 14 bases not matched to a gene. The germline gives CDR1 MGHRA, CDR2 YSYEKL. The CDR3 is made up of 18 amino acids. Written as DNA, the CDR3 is TGCGCCAGCAGCCCTAGCAGTATGGGACAGGGGACACCCGGGGAGCTGTTTTTT. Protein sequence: CASSPSSMGQGTPGELFF.

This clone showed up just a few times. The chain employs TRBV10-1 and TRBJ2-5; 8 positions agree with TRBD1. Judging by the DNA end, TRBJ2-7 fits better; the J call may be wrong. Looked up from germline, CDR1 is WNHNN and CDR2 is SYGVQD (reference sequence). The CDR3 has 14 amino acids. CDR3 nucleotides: TGCGCCAGCAGTGTTGGACAGGGTCCCTACGAGCAGTACTTC. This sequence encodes CASSVGQGPYEQYF.

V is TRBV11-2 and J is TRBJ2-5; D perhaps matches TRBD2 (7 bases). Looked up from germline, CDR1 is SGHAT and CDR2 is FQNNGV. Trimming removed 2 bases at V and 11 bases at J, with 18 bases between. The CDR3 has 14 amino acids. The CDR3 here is CASSLLGGAGEQYF. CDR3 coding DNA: TGTGCCAGCAGCTTATTAGGGGGGGCCGGAGAGCAGTACTTC.

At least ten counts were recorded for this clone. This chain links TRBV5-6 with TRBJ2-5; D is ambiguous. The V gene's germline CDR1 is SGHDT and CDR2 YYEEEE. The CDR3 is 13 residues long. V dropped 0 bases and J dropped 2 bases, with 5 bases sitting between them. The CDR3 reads CASSLAVQETQYF. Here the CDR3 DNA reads TGTGCCAGCAGCTTGGCCGTTCAAGAGACCCAGTACTTC.

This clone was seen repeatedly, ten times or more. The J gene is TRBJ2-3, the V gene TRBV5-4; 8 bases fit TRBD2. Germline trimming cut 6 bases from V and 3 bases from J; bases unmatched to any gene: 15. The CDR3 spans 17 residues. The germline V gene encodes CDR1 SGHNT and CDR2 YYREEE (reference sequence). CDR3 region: CASTFLPRLAKTDTQYF. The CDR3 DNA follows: TGTGCCAGCACCTTCTTACCCCGACTAGCGAAGACAGATACGCAGTATTTT.

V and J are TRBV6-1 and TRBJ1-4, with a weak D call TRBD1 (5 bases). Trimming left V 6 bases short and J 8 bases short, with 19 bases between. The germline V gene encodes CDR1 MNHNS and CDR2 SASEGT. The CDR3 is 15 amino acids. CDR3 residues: CASSRDRSPHEKLFF. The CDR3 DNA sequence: TGTGCCAGCAGCCGCGACAGATCACCGCACGAAAAACTGTTTTTT.

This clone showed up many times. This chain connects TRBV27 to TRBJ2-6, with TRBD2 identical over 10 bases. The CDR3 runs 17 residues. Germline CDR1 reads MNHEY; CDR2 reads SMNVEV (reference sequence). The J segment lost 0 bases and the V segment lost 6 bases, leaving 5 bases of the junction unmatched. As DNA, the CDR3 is TGTGCCAGCAGCTCACTAGCGGGACACTCTGGGGCCAACGTCCTGACTTTC. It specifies CASSSLAGHSGANVLTF. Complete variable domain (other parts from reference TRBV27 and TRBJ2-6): EAQVTQNPRYLITVTGKKLTVTCSQNMNHEYMSWYRQDPGLGLRQIYYSMNVEVTDKGDVPEGYKVSRKEKRNFPLILESPSPNQTSLYFCASSSLAGHSGANVLTFGAGSRLTVL.

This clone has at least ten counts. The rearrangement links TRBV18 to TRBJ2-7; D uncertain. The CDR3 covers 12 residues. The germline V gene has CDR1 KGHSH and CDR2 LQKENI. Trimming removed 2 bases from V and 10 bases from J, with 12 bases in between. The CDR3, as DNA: TGTGCCAGCTCACCATCTGGCCCGCAACAGTACTTC. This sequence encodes CASSPSGPQQYF.

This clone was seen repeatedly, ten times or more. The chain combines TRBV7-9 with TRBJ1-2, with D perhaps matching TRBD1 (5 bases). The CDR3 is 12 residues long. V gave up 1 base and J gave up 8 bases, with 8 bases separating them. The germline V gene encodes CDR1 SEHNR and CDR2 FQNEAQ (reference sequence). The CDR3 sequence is CASSLEGVGYTF. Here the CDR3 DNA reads TGTGCCAGCAGCTTAGAAGGGGTCGGCTACACCTTC.

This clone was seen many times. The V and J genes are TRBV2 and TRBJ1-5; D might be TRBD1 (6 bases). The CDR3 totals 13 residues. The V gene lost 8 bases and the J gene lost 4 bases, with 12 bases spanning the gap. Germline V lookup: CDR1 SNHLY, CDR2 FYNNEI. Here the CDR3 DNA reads TGTGCCAGCCAACCAGGACAGAATCAGCCCCAGCATTTT. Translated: CASQPGQNQPQHF. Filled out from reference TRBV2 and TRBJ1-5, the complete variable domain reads EPEVTQTPSHQVTQMGQEVILRCVPISNHLYFYWYRQILGQKVEFLVSFYNNEISEKSEIFDDQFSVERPDGSNFTLKIRSTKLEDSAMYFCASQPGQNQPQHFGDGTRLSIL.

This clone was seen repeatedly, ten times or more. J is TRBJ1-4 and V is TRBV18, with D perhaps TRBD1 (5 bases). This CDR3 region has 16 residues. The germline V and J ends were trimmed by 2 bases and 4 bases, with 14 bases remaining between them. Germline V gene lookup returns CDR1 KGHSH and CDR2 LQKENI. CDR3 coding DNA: TGTGCCAGCTCACCATTCTCGGGGGAACTTAATGAAAAACTGTTTTTT. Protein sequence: CASSPFSGELNEKLFF.

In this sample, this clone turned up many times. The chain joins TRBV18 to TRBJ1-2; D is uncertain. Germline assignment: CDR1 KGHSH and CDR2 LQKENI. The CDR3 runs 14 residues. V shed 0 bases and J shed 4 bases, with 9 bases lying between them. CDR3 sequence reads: CASSPPTESYGYTF. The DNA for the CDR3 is TGTGCCAGCTCACCACCGACGGAGTCCTATGGCTACACCTTC.

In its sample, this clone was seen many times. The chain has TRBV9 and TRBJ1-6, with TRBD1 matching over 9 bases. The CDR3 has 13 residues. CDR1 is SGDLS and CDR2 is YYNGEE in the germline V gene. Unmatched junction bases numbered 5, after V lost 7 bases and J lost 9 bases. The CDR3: CASGGQGISPLHF. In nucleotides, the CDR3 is TGTGCCAGCGGTGGACAGGGGATTTCACCCCTCCACTTT.

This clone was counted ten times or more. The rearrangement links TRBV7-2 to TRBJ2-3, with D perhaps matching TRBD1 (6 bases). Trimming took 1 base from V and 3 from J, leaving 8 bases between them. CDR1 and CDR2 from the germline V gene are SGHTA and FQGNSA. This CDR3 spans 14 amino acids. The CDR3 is CASSLEGETDTQYF. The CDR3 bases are TGTGCCAGCAGCTTAGAGGGGGAAACAGATACGCAGTATTTT.

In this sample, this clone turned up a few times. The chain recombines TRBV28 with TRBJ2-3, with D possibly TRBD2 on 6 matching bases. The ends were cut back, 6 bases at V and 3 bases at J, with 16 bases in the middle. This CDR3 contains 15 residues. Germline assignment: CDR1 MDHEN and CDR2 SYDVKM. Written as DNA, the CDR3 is TGTGCCAGCAGCACTTGGGACTCCAGGACAGATACGCAGTATTTT. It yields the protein CASSTWDSRTDTQYF.

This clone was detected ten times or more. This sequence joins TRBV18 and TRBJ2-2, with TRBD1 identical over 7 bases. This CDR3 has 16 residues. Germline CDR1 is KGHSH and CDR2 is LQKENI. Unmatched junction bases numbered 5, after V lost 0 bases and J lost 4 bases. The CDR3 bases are TGTGCCAGCTCACCACCGGACAGGTCGCTCACCGGGGAGCTGTTTTTT. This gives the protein CASSPPDRSLTGELFF.

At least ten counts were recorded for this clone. The DNA for the CDR3 is TGTGCCAGCAGCTTGGGACTAGCGGAAGCAGATACGCAGTATTTT. Its translation: CASSLGLAEADTQYF. This chain joins TRBV7-2 and TRBJ2-3; TRBD2 matches at 11 bases. This CDR3 comprises 15 residues. Germline assignment: CDR1 SGHTA and CDR2 FQGNSA. With 3 bases clipped from V and 4 bases from J, the junction kept 3 bases outside the gene matches.

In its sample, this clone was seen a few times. CDR3 DNA sequence: TGTGCCTGGAGTGCCGGACTGTCCTCTGGAAACACCATATATTTT. It specifies CAWSAGLSSGNTIYF. The chain links TRBV30 to TRBJ1-3, with D unresolved. V lost 1 base, J lost 0 bases, and 10 bases lay in between. This CDR3 is 15 amino acids long. Looked up from germline, CDR1 is GTSNPN and CDR2 is SVGIG (reference sequence).

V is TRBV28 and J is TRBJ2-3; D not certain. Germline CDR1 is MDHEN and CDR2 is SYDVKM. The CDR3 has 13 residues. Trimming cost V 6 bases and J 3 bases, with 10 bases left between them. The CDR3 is CASSPHKTDTQYF. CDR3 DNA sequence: TGTGCCAGCAGCCCCCACAAGACAGATACGCAGTATTTT.